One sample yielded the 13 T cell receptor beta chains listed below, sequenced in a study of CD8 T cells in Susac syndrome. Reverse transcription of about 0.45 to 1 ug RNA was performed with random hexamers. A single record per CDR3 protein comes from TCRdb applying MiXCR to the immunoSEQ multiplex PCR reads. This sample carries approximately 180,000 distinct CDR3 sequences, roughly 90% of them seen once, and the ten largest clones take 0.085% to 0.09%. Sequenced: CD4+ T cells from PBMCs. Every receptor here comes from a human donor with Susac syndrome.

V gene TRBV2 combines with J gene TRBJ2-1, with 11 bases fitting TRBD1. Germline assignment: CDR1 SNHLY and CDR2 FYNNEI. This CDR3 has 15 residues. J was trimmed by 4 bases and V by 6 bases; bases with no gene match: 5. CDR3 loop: CASSEDRGRYNEQFF. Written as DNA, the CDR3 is TGTGCCAGCAGCGAGGACAGGGGGCGATACAATGAGCAGTTCTTC.

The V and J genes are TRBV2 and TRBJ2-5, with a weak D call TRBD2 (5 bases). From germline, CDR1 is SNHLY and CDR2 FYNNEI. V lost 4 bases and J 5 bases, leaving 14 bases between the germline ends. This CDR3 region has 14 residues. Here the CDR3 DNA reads TGTGCCAGCAGTGTAGGCCCTCGAGGGGAGACCCAGTACTTC. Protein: CASSVGPRGETQYF.

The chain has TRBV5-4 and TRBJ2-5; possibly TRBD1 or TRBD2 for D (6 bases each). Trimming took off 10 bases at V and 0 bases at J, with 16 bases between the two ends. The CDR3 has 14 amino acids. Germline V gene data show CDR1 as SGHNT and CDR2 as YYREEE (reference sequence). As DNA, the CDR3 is TGTGCCGTAAGTGGGGGGCCAGACCAAGAGACCCAGTACTTC. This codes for CAVSGGPDQETQYF. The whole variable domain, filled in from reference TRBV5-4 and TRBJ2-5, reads ETGVTQSPTHLIKTRGQQVTLRCSSQSGHNTVSWYQQALGQGPQFIFQYYREEENGRGNFPPRFSGLQFPNYSSELNVNALELDDSALYLCAVSGGPDQETQYFGPGTRLLVL.

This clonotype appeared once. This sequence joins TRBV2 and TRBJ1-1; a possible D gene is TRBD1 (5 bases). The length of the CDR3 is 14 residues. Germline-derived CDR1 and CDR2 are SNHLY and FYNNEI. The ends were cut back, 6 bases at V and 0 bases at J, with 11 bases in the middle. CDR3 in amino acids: CASRYRKLNTEAFF. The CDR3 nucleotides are TGTGCCAGCAGGTACAGGAAGTTGAACACTGAAGCTTTCTTT.

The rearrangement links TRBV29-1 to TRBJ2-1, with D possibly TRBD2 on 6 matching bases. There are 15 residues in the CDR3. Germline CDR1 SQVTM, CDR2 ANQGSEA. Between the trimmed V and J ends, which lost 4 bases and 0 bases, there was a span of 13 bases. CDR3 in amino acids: CSVVGGASSYNEQFF. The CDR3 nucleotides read TGCAGCGTTGTCGGCGGGGCTAGCTCCTACAATGAGCAGTTCTTC.

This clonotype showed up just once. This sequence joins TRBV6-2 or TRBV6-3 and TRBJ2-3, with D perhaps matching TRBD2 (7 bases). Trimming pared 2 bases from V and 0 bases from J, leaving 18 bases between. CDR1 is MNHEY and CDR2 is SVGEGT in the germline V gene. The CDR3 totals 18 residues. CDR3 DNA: TGTGCCAGCAGTTACCCCTCCCGGGGGGCCTTTAGCACAGATACGCAGTATTTT. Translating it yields CASSYPSRGAFSTDTQYF.

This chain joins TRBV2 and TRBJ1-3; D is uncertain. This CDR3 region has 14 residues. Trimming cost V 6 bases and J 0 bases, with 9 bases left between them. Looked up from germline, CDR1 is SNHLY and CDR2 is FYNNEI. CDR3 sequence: CASRRLSSGNTIYF. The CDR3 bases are TGTGCCAGCAGGCGTCTGTCCTCTGGAAACACCATATATTTT.

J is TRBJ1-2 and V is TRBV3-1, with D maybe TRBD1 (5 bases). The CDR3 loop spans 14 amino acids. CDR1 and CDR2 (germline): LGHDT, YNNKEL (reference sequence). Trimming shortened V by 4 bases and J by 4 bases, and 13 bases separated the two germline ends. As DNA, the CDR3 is TGTGCCAGCAGCCCAGGGACGGTCGGCTATGGCTACACCTTC. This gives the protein CASSPGTVGYGYTF. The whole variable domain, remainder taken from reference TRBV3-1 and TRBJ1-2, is DTAVSQTPKYLVTQMGNDKSIKCEQNLGHDTMYWYKQDSKKFLKIMFSYNNKELIINETVPNRFSPKSPDKAHLNLHINSLELGDSAVYFCASSPGTVGYGYTFGSGTRLTVV.

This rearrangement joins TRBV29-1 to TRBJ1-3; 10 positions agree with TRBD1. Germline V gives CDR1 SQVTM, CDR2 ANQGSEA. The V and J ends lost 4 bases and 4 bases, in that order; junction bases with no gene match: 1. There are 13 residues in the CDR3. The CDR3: CSVGDRGGNTIYF. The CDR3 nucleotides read TGCAGCGTTGGGGACAGGGGAGGAAACACCATATATTTT. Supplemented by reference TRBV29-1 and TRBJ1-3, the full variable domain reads SAVISQKPSRDICQRGTSLTIQCQVDSQVTMMFWYRQQPGQSLTLIATANQGSEATYESGFVIDKFPISRPNLTFSTLTVSNMSPEDSSIYLCSVGDRGGNTIYFGEGSWLTVV.

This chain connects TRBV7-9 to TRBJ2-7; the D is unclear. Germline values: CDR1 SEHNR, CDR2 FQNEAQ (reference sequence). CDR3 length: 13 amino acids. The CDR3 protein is CPYSACVPYEQYF. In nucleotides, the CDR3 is TGTCCCTATTCAGCCTGTGTTCCCTACGAGCAGTACTTC. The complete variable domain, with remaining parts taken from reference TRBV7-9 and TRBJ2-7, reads DTGVSQNPRHKITKRGQNVTFRCDPISEHNRLYWYRQTLGQGPEFLTYFQNEAQLEKSRLLSDRFSAERPKGSFSTLEIQRTEQGDSAMYLCPYSACVPYEQYFGPGTRLTVT.

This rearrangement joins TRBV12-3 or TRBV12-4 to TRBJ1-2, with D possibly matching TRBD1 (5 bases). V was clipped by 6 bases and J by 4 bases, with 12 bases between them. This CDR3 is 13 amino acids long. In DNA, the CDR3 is TGTGCCAGCAGCCCGACAGCGTTCTATGGCTACACCTTC. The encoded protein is CASSPTAFYGYTF.

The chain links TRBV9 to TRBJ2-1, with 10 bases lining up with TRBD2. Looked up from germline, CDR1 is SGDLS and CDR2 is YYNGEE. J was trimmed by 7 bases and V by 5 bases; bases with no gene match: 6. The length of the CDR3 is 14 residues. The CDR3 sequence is CASSSSGRRNEQFF. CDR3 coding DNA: TGTGCCAGCAGTAGTAGCGGGAGGCGGAATGAGCAGTTCTTC. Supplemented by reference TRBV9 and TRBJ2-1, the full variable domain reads DSGVTQTPKHLITATGQRVTLRCSPRSGDLSVYWYQQSLDQGLQFLIQYYNGEERAKGNILERFSAQQFPDLHSELNLSSLELGDSALYFCASSSSGRRNEQFFGPGTRLTVL.

CDR3 in DNA: TGTGCCAGCAGTGAACCAGGGGGCCCCGGGGAGCTGTTTTTT. It yields the protein CASSEPGGPGELFF. The J gene is TRBJ2-2, the V gene TRBV6-1; 8 nucleotides match TRBD1. V was clipped by 2 bases and J by 6 bases; unmatched bases: 2. CDR1 and CDR2 from the germline V gene are MNHNS and SASEGT. The CDR3 runs 14 residues.